This T cell receptor (beta chain) stems from a study of T cells in localized non-small cell lung cancer. Study findings and constraints: A denser population of T cells in blood accompanied longer overall survival.

A word on this clone: Its antigen is unknown.

The V gene's germline CDR1 is SNHLY and CDR2 FYNNEI. V gave up 3 bases and J gave up 1 base, with 12 bases separating them. The CDR3 loop spans 15 amino acids. Data came from immunoSEQ multiplex PCR; TCRdb stores just in-frame clones and leaves some out. The profile covers 58,000 or so clones, with approximately 87% appearing a single time and 1.5% to 2% taken by the ten largest. The specimen comprised peripheral blood, sampled before any cancer treatment. The TCR comes from a woman aged 40-70 years with stage I lung adenocarcinoma. The chain carries TRBV2 and TRBJ1-2; a weak D match, TRBD1 (5 bases). The CDR3 coding sequence is TGTGCCAGCAGTGATGGTCCCCAGGGTAACTATGGCTACACCTTC. Translation: CASSDGPQGNYGYTF.